Presented here are 21 T cell receptor beta chains from one specimen sequenced in a study of OX40 agonist ivuxolimab in advanced cancers. The assay was immunoSEQ multiplex PCR, and TCRdb's table has in-frame clones only and misses some. The table shows around 36,000 clones, with roughly 87% occurring only once. Sequenced material: CD4+ or CD8+ T cells sorted from blood, taken in a trial of the OX40 agonist ivuxolimab. These TCRs come from an adult with an advanced solid tumor such as melanoma, head and neck, liver or kidney cancer.

The V gene is TRBV28, the J gene TRBJ1-2; unclear D gene. Trimming removed 3 bases from V and 8 bases from J, with 10 bases in between. Germline V gene sequence: CDR1 MDHEN, CDR2 SYDVKM. This CDR3 contains 12 residues. The CDR3 here is CASSFRGGGYTF. The CDR3 nucleotides read TGTGCCAGCAGTTTCCGGGGAGGGGGCTACACCTTC.

This clone was observed once. This chain uses TRBV11-2 with TRBJ2-7; the D is unclear. The CDR3 consists of 12 residues. Trimming cost V 6 bases and J 3 bases, with 9 bases left between them. The germline gives CDR1 SGHAT, CDR2 FQNNGV. The CDR3: CASRSPGYEQYF. The CDR3 DNA sequence: TGTGCCAGCAGGTCGCCGGGCTACGAGCAGTACTTC.

The chain combines TRBV27 with TRBJ1-1; 8 nucleotides agree with TRBD1. The V segment lost 2 bases and the J segment 0 bases; nucleotides outside the gene matches: 2. Per the germline V gene, CDR1 is MNHEY and CDR2 is SMNVEV (reference sequence). This CDR3 is built from 15 residues. The CDR3 loop is CASSLRQGMNTEAFF. In nucleotides, the CDR3 is TGTGCCAGCAGTTTAAGACAGGGGATGAACACTGAAGCTTTCTTT.

The table lists this clone with a count of one. The rearrangement links TRBV28 to TRBJ1-2, with 7 bases aligning to TRBD1. CDR1 MDHEN and CDR2 SYDVKM come from the germline V gene. J gave up 3 bases and V 5 bases, and 6 bases lay outside the gene matches. This CDR3 contains 14 residues. The CDR3 spells CASSPHTGDYGYTF. The CDR3 DNA reads TGTGCCAGCAGTCCCCATACAGGGGACTATGGCTACACCTTC.

This chain uses TRBV29-1 with TRBJ2-2; D perhaps matches TRBD2 (6 bases). The germline V and J ends were trimmed by 5 bases and 0 bases, with 10 bases remaining between them. Germline assignment: CDR1 SQVTM and CDR2 ANQGSEA. This CDR3 is 14 amino acids long. The CDR3 protein is CSVWPGANTGELFF. CDR3 coding DNA: TGCAGCGTTTGGCCGGGGGCGAACACCGGGGAGCTGTTTTTT.

This clone was picked up one time. The rearrangement uses TRBV27 and TRBJ1-1; 7 bases agree with TRBD1. This CDR3 spans 13 amino acids. The V segment lost 5 bases and the J segment 7 bases; nucleotides outside the gene matches: 7. From germline, CDR1 is MNHEY and CDR2 SMNVEV (reference sequence). This CDR3 is CASSPTGQIEAFF. DNA of the CDR3: TGTGCCAGCAGTCCAACGGGACAGATTGAAGCTTTCTTT.

This clone was seen once. The chain recombines TRBV9 with TRBJ2-1; 13 bases align to TRBD2. The CDR3 consists of 15 residues. The J segment lost 7 bases and the V segment lost 2 bases, leaving 3 bases of the junction unmatched. CDR1 is SGDLS, CDR2 YYNGEE, per germline. In nucleotides, the CDR3 is TGTGCCAGCAGCGTCACTAGCGGGGGGGCAAATGAGCAGTTCTTC. Its translation: CASSVTSGGANEQFF.

This clone was detected a few times. The chain is built from TRBV9 and TRBJ2-5; D call uncertain. The germline V gene has CDR1 SGDLS and CDR2 YYNGEE. The CDR3 is 11 amino acids. V was trimmed by 0 bases and J by 9 bases, leaving 6 bases between them. In DNA form, the CDR3 reads TGTGCCAGCAGCGTAGTCAGGTCCCAGTACTTC. This codes for CASSVVRSQYF.

This clone was counted only a few times. This rearrangement joins TRBV30 to TRBJ1-1; D gene ambiguous. The V and J ends lost 0 bases and 8 bases respectively, with 13 bases between them. This CDR3 has 13 amino acids. From germline, CDR1 is GTSNPN and CDR2 SVGIG (reference sequence). CDR3 protein: CAWSVQRLGEAFF. The CDR3 bases are TGTGCCTGGAGTGTACAGCGACTGGGGGAAGCTTTCTTT. Together with reference TRBV30 and TRBJ1-1, the CDR3 gives the full variable domain: SQTIHQWPATLVQPVGSPLSLECTVEGTSNPNLYWYRQAAGRGLQLLFYSVGIGQISSEVPQNLSASRPQDRQFILSSKKLLLSDSGFYLCAWSVQRLGEAFFGQGTRLTVV.

V gene TRBV19 combines with J gene TRBJ1-6, with unresolved D. The V end lost 8 bases, the J end lost 6 bases, and 17 bases lay between the germline ends. Germline V gene sequence: CDR1 LNHDA, CDR2 SQIVND (reference sequence). The CDR3 runs 15 residues. CDR3 DNA: TGTGCCAGTGGTTTAACGGGGAGAGTTAATTCACCCCTCCACTTT. Its translation is CASGLTGRVNSPLHF.

This sequence joins TRBV7-9 and TRBJ2-3; 12 bases align to TRBD2. With V trimmed by 5 bases and J by 0 bases, 12 bases remained unmatched. This CDR3 is 19 amino acids long. Germline V gene lookup returns CDR1 SEHNR and CDR2 FQNEAQ (reference sequence). The CDR3 DNA reads TGTGCCAGCAGCAGACCTACTAGCGGGGGGTATACTAGCACAGATACGCAGTATTTT. Translated: CASSRPTSGGYTSTDTQYF.

The chain couples TRBV19 to TRBJ2-1, with 13 bases lining up with TRBD2. V trimming: 4 bases; J trimming: 7 bases; junction bases outside the gene matches: 10. Germline assignment: CDR1 LNHDA and CDR2 SQIVND (reference sequence). The CDR3 has 17 residues. CDR3 residues: CASSRTSGGKQVNEQFF. DNA for the CDR3: TGTGCCAGTAGTAGGACTAGCGGGGGCAAACAGGTGAATGAGCAGTTCTTC.

The CDR3 DNA reads TGTGCCAGTAGTATAGTAATAGGAGCCTACGAGCAGTACTTC. The encoded protein is CASSIVIGAYEQYF. The chain carries TRBV19 and TRBJ2-7; D gene unclear. Per the germline V gene, CDR1 is LNHDA and CDR2 is SQIVND (reference sequence). Between the trimmed V and J ends, which lost 1 base and 2 bases, there was a span of 9 bases. CDR3 size: 14 residues. Complete variable domain (other parts from reference TRBV19 and TRBJ2-7): DGGITQSPKYLFRKEGQNVTLSCEQNLNHDAMYWYRQDPGQGLRLIYYSQIVNDFQKGDIAEGYSVSREKKESFPLTVTSAQKNPTAFYLCASSIVIGAYEQYFGPGTRLTVT.

The chain has TRBV6-5 and TRBJ2-7; D is uncertain. Germline CDR1 MNHEY, CDR2 SVGAGI. Trimming left V 7 bases short and J 0 bases short, with 10 bases between. This CDR3 spans 13 amino acids. CDR3 DNA: TGTGCCAGCACCCCGCAGAGCTCCTACGAGCAGTACTTC. It specifies CASTPQSSYEQYF.

CDR3 DNA: TGTGCCAGCAGTTACTCACAAGGGTATGGCTACACCTTC. It is translated as CASSYSQGYGYTF. The chain links TRBV6-5 to TRBJ1-2; unclear D gene. V was trimmed by 0 bases and J by 5 bases, leaving 7 bases between them. Germline V gives CDR1 MNHEY, CDR2 SVGAGI. This CDR3 contains 13 residues.

This chain uses TRBV13 with TRBJ2-1, with 7 bases lining up with TRBD2. The CDR3 runs 15 residues. V was pared by 1 base and J by 4 bases, with 4 bases of the junction left unmatched. The V gene's germline CDR1 is PRHDT and CDR2 FYEKMQ (reference sequence). In DNA, the CDR3 is TGTGCCAGCAGCTTAGTTTCTAGCGGATACAATGAGCAGTTCTTC. It translates to CASSLVSSGYNEQFF. Based on the CDR3 plus reference TRBV13 and TRBJ2-1, the full variable domain is AAGVIQSPRHLIKEKRETATLKCYPIPRHDTVYWYQQGPGQDPQFLISFYEKMQSDKGSIPDRFSAQQFSDYHSELNMSSLELGDSALYFCASSLVSSGYNEQFFGPGTRLTVL.

For the CDR3, the DNA is TGTGCCAGCAGTTATGACGGCAGGGGTAACGAGCAGTACTTC. Its translation is CASSYDGRGNEQYF. The chain links TRBV6-5 to TRBJ2-7; tentative D call: TRBD1 (6 bases). The CDR3 extends over 14 amino acids. The germline V and J ends were trimmed by 3 bases and 5 bases, with 14 bases remaining between them. Germline V gives CDR1 MNHEY, CDR2 SVGAGI.

In DNA form, the CDR3 reads TGTGCCAGTAGGGAACTTGACGGGCTGAATGAGCAGTTCTTC. It yields the protein CASRELDGLNEQFF. This sequence joins TRBV19 and TRBJ2-1, with D uncertain. Germline V gene lookup returns CDR1 LNHDA and CDR2 SQIVND (reference sequence). The germline V and J ends were trimmed by 6 bases and 7 bases, with 16 bases remaining between them. This CDR3 is 14 amino acids long. The whole variable domain, remainder taken from reference TRBV19 and TRBJ2-1, is DGGITQSPKYLFRKEGQNVTLSCEQNLNHDAMYWYRQDPGQGLRLIYYSQIVNDFQKGDIAEGYSVSREKKESFPLTVTSAQKNPTAFYLCASRELDGLNEQFFGPGTRLTVL.

The chain uses TRBV7-3 and TRBJ2-3; 12 bases agree with TRBD2. CDR3 size: 14 residues. The trim removed 3 bases at V and 6 bases at J, leaving 1 base unmatched. The germline CDR1 and CDR2 sequences are SGHTA and FQGTGA. CDR3 in DNA: TGTGCCAGCAGCTTTGGGACTAGCGGGGATACGCAGTATTTT. Translated: CASSFGTSGDTQYF. The full variable domain, its missing parts supplied by reference TRBV7-3 and TRBJ2-3, is GAGVSQTPSNKVTEKGKYVELRCDPISGHTALYWYRQSLGQGPEFLIYFQGTGAADDSGLPNDRFFAVRPEGSVSTLKIQRTERGDSAVYLCASSFGTSGDTQYFGPGTRLTVL.

The chain combines TRBV18 with TRBJ1-5; 11 bases match TRBD1. Trimming at V came to 1 base and at J to 7 bases, leaving 6 bases not matched to a gene. The CDR3 runs to 16 residues. Germline V gene sequence: CDR1 KGHSH, CDR2 LQKENI. The CDR3 nucleotides read TGTGCCAGCTCACCACTTGGGGACAGGGGGGAACAGCCCCAGCATTTT. Its protein is CASSPLGDRGEQPQHF.

CDR3 amino acids: CASRGEGVSYEQYF. The CDR3 coding sequence is TGTGCCAGCAGGGGAGAGGGCGTCTCCTACGAGCAGTACTTC. V usage is TRBV7-9 and J usage is TRBJ2-7; maybe TRBD2 (5 bases). The CDR3 is made up of 14 amino acids. In germline, CDR1 is SEHNR, CDR2 FQNEAQ (reference sequence). V was trimmed by 6 bases and J by 0 bases, leaving 12 bases between them. The complete variable domain, with remaining parts taken from reference TRBV7-9 and TRBJ2-7, reads DTGVSQNPRHKITKRGQNVTFRCDPISEHNRLYWYRQTLGQGPEFLTYFQNEAQLEKSRLLSDRFSAERPKGSFSTLEIQRTEQGDSAMYLCASRGEGVSYEQYFGPGTRLTVT.